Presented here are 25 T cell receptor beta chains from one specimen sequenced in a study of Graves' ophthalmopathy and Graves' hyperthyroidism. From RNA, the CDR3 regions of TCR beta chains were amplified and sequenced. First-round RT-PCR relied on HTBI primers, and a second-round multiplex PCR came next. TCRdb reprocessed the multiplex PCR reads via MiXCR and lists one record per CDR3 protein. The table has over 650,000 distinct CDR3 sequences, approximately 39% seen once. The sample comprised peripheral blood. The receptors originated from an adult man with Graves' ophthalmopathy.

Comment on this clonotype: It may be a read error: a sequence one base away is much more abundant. This chain's CDR3 is CASSLTTSGIQETQYF. Written as DNA, the CDR3 is TGTGCCAGCAGCCTTACTACTAGCGGGATCCAAGAGACCCAGTACTTC. The chain carries TRBV5-4 and TRBJ2-5; 10 bases are shared with TRBD2. CDR1 and CDR2 from the germline V gene are SGHNT and YYREEE (reference sequence). The V segment lost 4 bases and the J segment 1 base; nucleotides outside the gene matches: 7. This CDR3 comprises 16 residues. The entire variable domain, with the rest obtained from reference TRBV5-4 and TRBJ2-5, is as follows: ETGVTQSPTHLIKTRGQQVTLRCSSQSGHNTVSWYQQALGQGPQFIFQYYREEENGRGNFPPRFSGLQFPNYSSELNVNALELDDSALYLCASSLTTSGIQETQYFGPGTRLLVL.

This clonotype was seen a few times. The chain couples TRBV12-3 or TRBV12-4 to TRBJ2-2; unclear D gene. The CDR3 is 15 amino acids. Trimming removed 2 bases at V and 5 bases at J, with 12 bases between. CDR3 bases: TGTGCCAGCAGTTTACAAGTGGATGGAACCGGGGAGCTGTTTTTT. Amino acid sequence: CASSLQVDGTGELFF.

The CDR3 protein is CASSRREERNEQFF. The CDR3 coding sequence is TGTGCCAGCAGCCGCCGGGAGGAGAGAAATGAGCAGTTCTTC. This chain connects TRBV7-3 to TRBJ2-1; 7 nucleotides match TRBD2. J lost 7 bases, V lost 5 bases, and 8 bases had no gene match. CDR1 is SGHTA, CDR2 FQGTGA, per germline. The CDR3 consists of 14 residues.

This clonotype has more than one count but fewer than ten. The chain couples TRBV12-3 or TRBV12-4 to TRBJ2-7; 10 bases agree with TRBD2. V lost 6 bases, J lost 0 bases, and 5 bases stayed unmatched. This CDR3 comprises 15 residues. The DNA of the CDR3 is TGTGCCAGCAGGCCAACTAGCGGGAACTCCTACGAGCAGTACTTC. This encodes CASRPTSGNSYEQYF.

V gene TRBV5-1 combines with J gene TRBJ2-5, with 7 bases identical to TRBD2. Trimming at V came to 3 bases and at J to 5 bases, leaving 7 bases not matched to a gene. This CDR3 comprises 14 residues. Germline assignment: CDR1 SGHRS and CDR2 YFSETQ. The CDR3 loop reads CASSSTREGETQYF. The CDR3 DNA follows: TGCGCCAGCAGCTCGACCAGGGAGGGGGAGACCCAGTACTTC.

The CDR3 DNA reads as TGTGCCAGCTCACAGGGGGGGGGCCCCCCGGACACTGAAGCTTTCTTT. Its protein is CASSQGGGPPDTEAFF. The chain recombines TRBV2 with TRBJ1-1, with TRBD1 identical over 8 bases. Germline assignment: CDR1 SNHLY and CDR2 FYNNEI. CDR3 length equals 16 residues. Unmatched junction bases numbered 14, after V lost 8 bases and J lost 3 bases.

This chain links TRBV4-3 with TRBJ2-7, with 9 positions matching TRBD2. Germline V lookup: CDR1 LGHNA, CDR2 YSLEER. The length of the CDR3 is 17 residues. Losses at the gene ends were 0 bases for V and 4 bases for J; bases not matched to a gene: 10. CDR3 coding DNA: TGCGCCAGCAGCCAAGATGTCGGCGGGGGGGGGTTTTACGAGCAGTACGTC. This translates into CASSQDVGGGGFYEQYV.

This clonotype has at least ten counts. The CDR3 spells CASSFIRSNQPQHF. The CDR3 DNA reads TGTGCCAGCAGTTTTATTCGTAGCAATCAGCCCCAGCATTTT. The gene calls are TRBV12-3 or TRBV12-4 and TRBJ1-5; no clear D gene. V was clipped by 3 bases and J by 0 bases, with 6 bases between them. The CDR3 length is 14 residues.

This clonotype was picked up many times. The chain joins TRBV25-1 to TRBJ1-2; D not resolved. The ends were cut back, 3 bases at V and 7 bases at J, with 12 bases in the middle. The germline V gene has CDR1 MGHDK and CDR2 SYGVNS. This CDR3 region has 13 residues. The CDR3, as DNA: TGTGCCAGCAGTGATGACTCGACGGGTGGCTACACCTTC. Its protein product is CASSDDSTGGYTF.

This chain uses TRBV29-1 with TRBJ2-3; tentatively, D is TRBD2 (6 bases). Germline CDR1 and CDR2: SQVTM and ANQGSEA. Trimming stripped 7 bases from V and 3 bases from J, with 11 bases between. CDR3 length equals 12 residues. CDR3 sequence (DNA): TGCAGCGCTGGGACTGAAACAGATACGCAGTATTTT. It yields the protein CSAGTETDTQYF.

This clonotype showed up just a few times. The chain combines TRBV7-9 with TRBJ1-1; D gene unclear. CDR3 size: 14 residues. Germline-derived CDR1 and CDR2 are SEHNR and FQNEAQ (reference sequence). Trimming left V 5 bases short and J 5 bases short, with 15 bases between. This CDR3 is CASSPKTLGTEAFF. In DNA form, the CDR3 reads TGTGCCAGCAGCCCAAAGACCCTGGGGACTGAAGCTTTCTTT.

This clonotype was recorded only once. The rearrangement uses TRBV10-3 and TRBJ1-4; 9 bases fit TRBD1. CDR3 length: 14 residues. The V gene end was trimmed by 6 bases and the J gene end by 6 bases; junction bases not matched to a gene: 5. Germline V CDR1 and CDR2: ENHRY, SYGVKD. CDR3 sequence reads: CAISPGQGDEKLFF. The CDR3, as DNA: TGTGCCATCAGCCCGGGACAGGGAGATGAAAAACTGTTTTTT.

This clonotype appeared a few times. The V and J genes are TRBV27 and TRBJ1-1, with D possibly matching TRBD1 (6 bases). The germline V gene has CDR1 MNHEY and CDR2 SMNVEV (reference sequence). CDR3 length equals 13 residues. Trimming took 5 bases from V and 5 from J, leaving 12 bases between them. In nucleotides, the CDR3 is TGTGCCAGCAGTACATACCAGGGGACTGAAGCTTTCTTT. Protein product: CASSTYQGTEAFF.

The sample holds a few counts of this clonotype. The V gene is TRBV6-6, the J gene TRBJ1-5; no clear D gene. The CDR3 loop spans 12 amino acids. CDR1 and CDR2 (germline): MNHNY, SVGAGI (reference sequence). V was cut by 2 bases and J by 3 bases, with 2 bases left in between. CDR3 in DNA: TGTGCCAGCAGTTACCTCAATCAGCCCCAGCATTTT. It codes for CASSYLNQPQHF.

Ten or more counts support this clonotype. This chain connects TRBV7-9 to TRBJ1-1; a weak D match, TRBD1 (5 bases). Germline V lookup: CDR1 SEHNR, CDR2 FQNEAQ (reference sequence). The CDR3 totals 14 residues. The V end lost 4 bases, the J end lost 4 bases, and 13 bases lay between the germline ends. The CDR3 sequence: CASSSRVRGTEAFF. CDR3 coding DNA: TGTGCCAGCAGCTCCAGGGTTCGGGGCACTGAAGCTTTCTTT.

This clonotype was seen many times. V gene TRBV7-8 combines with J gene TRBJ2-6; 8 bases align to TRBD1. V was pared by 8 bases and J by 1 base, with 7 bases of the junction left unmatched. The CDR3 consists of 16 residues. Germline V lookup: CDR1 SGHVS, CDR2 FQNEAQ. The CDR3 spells CASGQGLASGANVLTF. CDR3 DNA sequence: TGTGCCAGCGGACAGGGTTTGGCGTCTGGGGCCAACGTCCTGACTTTC.

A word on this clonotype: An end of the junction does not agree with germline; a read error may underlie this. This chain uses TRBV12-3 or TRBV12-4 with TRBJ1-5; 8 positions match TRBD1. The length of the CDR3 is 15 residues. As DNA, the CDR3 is TGTGCCCGCAGTACTGGGACAGGTCCTTCGCAGCCCCAGCATTTT. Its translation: CARSTGTGPSQPQHF.

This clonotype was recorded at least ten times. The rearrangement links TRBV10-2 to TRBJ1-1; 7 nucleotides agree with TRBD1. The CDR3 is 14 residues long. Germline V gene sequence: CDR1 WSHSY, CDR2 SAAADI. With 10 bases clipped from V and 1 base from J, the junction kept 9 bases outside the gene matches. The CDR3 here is CATNPGQANTEAFF. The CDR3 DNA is TGCGCCACCAATCCCGGACAGGCGAACACTGAAGCTTTCTTT.

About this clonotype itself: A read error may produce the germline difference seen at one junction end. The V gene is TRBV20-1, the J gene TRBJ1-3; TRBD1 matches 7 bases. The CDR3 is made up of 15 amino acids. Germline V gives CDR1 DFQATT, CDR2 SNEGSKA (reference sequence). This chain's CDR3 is CSARDQGESGNTIYF. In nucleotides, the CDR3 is TGTAGTGCTAGAGATCAGGGGGAATCTGGAAACACCATATATTTT.

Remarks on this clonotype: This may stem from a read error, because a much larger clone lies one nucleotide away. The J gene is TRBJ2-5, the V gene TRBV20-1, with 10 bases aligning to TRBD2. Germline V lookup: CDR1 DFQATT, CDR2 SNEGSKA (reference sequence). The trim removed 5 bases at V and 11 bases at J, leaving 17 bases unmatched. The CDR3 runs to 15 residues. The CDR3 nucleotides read TGCAGTGCTGGAACCGGGACTAGCGCTTCCTACGCGCAGTACTTC. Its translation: CSAGTGTSASYAQYF.

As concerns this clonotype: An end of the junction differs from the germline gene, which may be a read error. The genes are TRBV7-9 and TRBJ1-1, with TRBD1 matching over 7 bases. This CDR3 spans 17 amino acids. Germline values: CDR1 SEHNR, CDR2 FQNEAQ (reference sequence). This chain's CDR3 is CASSLTGQVSLNTEAFF. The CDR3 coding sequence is TGCGCCAGCAGCTTGACAGGGCAGGTTTCTCTGAACACTGAAGCTTTCTTT.

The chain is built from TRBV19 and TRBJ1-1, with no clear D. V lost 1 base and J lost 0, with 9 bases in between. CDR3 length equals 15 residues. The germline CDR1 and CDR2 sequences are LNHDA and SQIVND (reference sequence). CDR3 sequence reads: CASSIVSVMNTEAFF. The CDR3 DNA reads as TGTGCCAGTAGTATAGTTTCAGTTATGAACACTGAAGCTTTCTTT.

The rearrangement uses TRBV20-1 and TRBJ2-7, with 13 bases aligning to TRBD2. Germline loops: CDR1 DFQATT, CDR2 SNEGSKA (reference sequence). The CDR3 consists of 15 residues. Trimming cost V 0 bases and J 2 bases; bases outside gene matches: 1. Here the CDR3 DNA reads TGCAGTGCTAGAGAACTAGCGGGGGGGGCCTACGAGCAGTACTTC. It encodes CSARELAGGAYEQYF.

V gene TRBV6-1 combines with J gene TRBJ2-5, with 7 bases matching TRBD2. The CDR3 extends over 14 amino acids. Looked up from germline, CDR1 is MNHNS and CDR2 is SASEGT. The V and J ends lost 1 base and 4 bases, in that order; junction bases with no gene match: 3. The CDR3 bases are TGTGCCAGCAGTGAAGTTGGGGGGGGAGAGACCCAGTACTTC. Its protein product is CASSEVGGGETQYF.

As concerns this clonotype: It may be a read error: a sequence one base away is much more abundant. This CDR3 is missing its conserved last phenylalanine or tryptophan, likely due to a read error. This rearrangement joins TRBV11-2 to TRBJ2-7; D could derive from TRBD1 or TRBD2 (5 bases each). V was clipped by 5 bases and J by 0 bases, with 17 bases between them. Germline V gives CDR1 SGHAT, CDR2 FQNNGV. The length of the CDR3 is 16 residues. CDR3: CASSPLSGRSSYEQYL. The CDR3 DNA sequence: TGTGCCAGCAGCCCGCTTTCGGGACGCAGCTCCTACGAGCAGTACCTC.